This T cell receptor beta chain was documented in a study of beta chain features in type 1 diabetes. For this clone: Its cognate antigen is unknown.

It was one heparinised blood draw, averaging approximately 100 mL, that each donor gave. Study results and limitations: PCR might pick shorter templates more often, in the same way for patients and controls. A moderate, significant TCRB CDR3 shortening appeared in type 1 diabetes across four CD4+ subsets. Insertions were fewer and deletions more numerous at VDJ junctions in type 1 diabetes patients.

Trimming removed 7 bases from V and 4 bases from J; junction bases left unmatched: 12. This CDR3 spans 15 amino acids. What was sequenced were expressed TCRB transcripts, since all of the isolated RNA had been reverse transcribed. Generated by immunoSEQ multiplex PCR, the TCRdb table keeps only in-frame clones and is missing some. The sample includes some 290,000 clones, less than 30% seen only once; the top ten take about 0.011%. Sequencing input: naive CD4+ T cells from blood. The clonotype comes from a woman aged 25 to 39 with type 1 diabetes. V gene TRBV23-1 combines with J gene TRBJ2-7, with 8 bases aligning to TRBD1. TRBV23-1 is an open reading frame, and its role is uncertain. The CDR3 region is CASTHGDRGVYEQYF. The CDR3 region has the DNA TGCGCCAGCACCCATGGTGACAGGGGTGTATACGAGCAGTACTTC.